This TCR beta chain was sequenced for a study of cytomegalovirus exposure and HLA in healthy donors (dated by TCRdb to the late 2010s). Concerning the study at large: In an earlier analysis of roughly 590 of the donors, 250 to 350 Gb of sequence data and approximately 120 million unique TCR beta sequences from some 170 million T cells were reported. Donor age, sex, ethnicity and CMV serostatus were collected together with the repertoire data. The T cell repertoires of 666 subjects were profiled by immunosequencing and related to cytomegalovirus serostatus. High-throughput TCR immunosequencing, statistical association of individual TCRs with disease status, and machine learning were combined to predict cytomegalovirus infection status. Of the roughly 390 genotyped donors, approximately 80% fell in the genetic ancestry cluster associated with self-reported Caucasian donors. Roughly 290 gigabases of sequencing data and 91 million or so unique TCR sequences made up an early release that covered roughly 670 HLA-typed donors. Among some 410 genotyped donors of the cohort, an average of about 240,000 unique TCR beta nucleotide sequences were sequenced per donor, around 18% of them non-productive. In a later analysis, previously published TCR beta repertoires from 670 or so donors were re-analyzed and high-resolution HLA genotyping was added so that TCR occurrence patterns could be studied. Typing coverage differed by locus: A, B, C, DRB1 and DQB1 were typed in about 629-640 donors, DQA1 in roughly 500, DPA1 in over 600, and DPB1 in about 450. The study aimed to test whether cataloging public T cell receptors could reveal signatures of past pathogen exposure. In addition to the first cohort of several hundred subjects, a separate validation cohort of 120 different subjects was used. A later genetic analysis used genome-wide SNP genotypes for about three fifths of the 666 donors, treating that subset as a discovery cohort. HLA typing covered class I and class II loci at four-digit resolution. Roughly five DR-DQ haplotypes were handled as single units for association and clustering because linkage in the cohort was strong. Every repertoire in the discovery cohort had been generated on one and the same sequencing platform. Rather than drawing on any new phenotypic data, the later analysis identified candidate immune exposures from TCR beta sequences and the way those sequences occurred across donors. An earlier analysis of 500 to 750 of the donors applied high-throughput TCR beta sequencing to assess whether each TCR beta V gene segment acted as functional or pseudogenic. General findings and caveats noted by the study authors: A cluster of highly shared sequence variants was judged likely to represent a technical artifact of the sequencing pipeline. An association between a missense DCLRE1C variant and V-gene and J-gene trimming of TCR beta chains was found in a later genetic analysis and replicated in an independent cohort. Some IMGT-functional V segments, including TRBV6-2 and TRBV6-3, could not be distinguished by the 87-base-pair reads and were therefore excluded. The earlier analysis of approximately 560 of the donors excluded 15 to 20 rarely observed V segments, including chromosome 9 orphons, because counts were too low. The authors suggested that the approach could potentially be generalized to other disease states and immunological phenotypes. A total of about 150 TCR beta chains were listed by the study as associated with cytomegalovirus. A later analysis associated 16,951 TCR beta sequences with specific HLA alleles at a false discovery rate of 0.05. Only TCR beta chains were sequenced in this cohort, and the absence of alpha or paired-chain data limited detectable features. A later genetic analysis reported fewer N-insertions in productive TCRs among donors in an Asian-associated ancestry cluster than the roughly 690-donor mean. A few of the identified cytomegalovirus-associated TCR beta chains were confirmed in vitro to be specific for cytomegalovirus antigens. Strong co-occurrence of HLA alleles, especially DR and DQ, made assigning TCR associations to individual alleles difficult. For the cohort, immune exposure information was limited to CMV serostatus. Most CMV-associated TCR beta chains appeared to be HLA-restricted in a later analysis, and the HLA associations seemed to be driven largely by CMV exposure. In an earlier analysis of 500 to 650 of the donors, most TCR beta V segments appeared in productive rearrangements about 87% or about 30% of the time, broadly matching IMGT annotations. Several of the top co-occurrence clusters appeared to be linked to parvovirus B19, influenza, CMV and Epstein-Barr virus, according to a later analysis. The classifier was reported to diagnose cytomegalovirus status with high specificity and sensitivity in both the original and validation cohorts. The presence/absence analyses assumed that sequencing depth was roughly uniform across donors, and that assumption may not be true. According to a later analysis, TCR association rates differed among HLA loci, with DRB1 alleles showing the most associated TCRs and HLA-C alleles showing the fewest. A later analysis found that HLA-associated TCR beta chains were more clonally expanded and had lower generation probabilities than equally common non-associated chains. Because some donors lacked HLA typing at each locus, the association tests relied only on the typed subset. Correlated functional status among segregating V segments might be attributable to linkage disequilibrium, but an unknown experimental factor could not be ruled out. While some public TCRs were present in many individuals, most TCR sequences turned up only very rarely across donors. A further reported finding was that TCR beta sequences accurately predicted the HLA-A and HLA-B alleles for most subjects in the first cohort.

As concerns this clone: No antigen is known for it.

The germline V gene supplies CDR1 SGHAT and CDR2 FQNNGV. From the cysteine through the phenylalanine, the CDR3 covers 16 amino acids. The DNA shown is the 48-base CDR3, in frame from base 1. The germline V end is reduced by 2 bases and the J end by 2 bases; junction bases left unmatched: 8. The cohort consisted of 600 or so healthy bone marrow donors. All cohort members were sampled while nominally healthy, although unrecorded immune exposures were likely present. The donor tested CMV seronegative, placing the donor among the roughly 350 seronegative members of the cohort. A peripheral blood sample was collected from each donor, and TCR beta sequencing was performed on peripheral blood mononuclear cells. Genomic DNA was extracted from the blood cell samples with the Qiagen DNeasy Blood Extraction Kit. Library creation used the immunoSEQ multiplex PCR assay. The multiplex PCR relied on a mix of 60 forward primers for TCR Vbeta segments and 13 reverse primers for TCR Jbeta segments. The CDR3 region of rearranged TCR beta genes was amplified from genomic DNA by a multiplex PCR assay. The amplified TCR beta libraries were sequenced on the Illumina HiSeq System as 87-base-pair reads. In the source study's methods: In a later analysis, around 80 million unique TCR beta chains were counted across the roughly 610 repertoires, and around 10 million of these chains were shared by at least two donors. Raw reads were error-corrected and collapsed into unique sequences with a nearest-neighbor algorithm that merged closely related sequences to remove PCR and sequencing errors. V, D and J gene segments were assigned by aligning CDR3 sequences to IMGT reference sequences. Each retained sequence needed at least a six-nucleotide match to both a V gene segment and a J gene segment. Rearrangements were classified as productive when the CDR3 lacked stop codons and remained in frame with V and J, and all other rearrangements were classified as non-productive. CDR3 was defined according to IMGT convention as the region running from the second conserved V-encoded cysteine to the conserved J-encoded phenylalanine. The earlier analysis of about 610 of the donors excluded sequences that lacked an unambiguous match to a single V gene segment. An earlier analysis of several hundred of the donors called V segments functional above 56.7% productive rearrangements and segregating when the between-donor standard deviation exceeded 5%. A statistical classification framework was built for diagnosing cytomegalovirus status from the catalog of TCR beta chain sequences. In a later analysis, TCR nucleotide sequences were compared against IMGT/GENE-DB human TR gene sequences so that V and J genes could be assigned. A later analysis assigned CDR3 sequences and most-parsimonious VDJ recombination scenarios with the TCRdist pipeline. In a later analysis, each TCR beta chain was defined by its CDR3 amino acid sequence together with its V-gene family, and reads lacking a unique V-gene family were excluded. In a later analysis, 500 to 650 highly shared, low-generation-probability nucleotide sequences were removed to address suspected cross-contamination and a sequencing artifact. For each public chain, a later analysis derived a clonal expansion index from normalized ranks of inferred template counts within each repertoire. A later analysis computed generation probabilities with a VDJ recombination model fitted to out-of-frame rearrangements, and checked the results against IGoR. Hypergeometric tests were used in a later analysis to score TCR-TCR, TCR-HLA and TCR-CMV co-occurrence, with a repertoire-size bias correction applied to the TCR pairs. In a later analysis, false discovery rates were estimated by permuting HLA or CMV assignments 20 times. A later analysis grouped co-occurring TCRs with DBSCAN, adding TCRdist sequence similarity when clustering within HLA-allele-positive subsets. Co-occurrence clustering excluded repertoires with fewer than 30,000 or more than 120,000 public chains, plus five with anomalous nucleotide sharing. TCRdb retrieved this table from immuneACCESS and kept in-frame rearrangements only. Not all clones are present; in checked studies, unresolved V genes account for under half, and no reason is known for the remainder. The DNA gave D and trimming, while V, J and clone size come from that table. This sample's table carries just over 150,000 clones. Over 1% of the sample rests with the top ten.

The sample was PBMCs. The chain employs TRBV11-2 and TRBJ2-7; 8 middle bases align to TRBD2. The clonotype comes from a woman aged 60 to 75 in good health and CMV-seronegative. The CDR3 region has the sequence CASSLRGHGGAYEQYF. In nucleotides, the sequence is TGTGCCAGCAGCTTACGCGGACACGGGGGGGCCTACGAGCAGTACTTC.